Presented here are 14 T cell receptor beta chains from one specimen sequenced in a study of T cells expressing NK-cell markers. TCRdb re-called the 5' RACE reads, yielding one record per CDR3 amino acid sequence without DNA. This table holds roughly 160,000 distinct CDR3 sequences. Material: blood T cells: a sorted CD56 or NKG2C T cell subset, CD4+ or CD8+ T cells, or bulk PBMC T cells (not recorded which). The receptor set was obtained from a man aged 18 to 69 in good health.

The chain carries TRBV19 and TRBJ1-2. Looked up from germline, CDR1 is LNHDA and CDR2 is SQIVND (reference sequence). The CDR3 is made up of 17 amino acids. CDR3 amino acids: CASSIMFRGPANYGYTF. Supplemented by reference TRBV19 and TRBJ1-2, the full variable domain reads DGGITQSPKYLFRKEGQNVTLSCEQNLNHDAMYWYRQDPGQGLRLIYYSQIVNDFQKGDIAEGYSVSREKKESFPLTVTSAQKNPTAFYLCASSIMFRGPANYGYTFGSGTRLTVV.

The genes are TRBV6-5 and TRBJ2-5. This CDR3 is 12 amino acids long. Germline V gene data show CDR1 as MNHEY and CDR2 as SVGAGI. Here the CDR3 reads CASSYGKATQYF.

V is TRBV5-6 and J is TRBJ2-7; TCRdb's assignment of TRBD1 cannot be checked, as there is no DNA. The CDR3 runs to 16 residues. Germline loops: CDR1 SGHDT, CDR2 YYEEEE. CDR3 residues: CASSSYRTLVSYEQYF. Drawing the rest from reference TRBV5-6 and TRBJ2-7, the complete variable domain is DAGVTQSPTHLIKTRGQQVTLRCSPKSGHDTVSWYQQALGQGPQFIFQYYEEEERQRGNFPDRFSGHQFPNYSSELNVNALLLGDSALYLCASSSYRTLVSYEQYFGPGTRLTVT.

This chain connects TRBV5-1 to TRBJ1-4. The germline V gene has CDR1 SGHRS and CDR2 YFSETQ. The CDR3 sequence is 15 residues long. Here the CDR3 reads CASSPEVATNEKLFF.

The rearrangement links TRBV27 to TRBJ2-7; TCRdb lists TRBD1, though no DNA is available to test this call. From germline, CDR1 is MNHEY and CDR2 SMNVEV (reference sequence). The CDR3 consists of 14 residues. The CDR3 is CASSLQGRSYEQYF.

The chain combines TRBV7-9 with TRBJ2-7. There are 11 residues in the CDR3. Germline values: CDR1 SEHNR, CDR2 FQNEAQ (reference sequence). This CDR3 reads CASSYWGEQYF.

The J gene is TRBJ2-1, the V gene TRBV5-1; absent DNA, TCRdb's TRBD2 call cannot be checked. This CDR3 spans 15 amino acids. Germline V gene lookup returns CDR1 SGHRS and CDR2 YFSETQ. This CDR3 is CASLTSGGPYNEQFF.

CDR3 region: CASSVTGTEDTEAFF. This rearrangement joins TRBV5-6 to TRBJ1-1; as DNA is missing, the TRBD1 call by TCRdb cannot be tested. The CDR3 runs 15 residues. Germline V lookup: CDR1 SGHDT, CDR2 YYEEEE. The variable domain in full, with the rest retrieved from reference TRBV5-6 and TRBJ1-1, is DAGVTQSPTHLIKTRGQQVTLRCSPKSGHDTVSWYQQALGQGPQFIFQYYEEEERQRGNFPDRFSGHQFPNYSSELNVNALLLGDSALYLCASSVTGTEDTEAFFGQGTRLTVV.

V usage is TRBV19 and J usage is TRBJ2-7; checking the TCRdb D call of TRBD2 is not possible without DNA. CDR1 is LNHDA, CDR2 SQIVND, per germline (reference sequence). This CDR3 is 12 amino acids long. CDR3 protein: CASSIGSGEQYF.

J is TRBJ1-2 and V is TRBV25-1; TCRdb's D call of TRBD1 is untestable without DNA. This CDR3 is built from 16 residues. Per germline, CDR1 MGHDK and CDR2 SYGVNS. The CDR3 sequence: CASSAPRTPANYGYTF.

The genes are TRBV7-9 and TRBJ2-7; TCRdb reports TRBD1, a call that lacks DNA to check it against. The CDR3 runs 15 residues. From germline, CDR1 is SEHNR and CDR2 FQNEAQ (reference sequence). CDR3 residues: CASSPGTETSYEQYF.

The V and J genes are TRBV18 and TRBJ1-6; TCRdb proposes TRBD1, but this gene call is untestable without DNA. Germline CDR1 KGHSH, CDR2 LQKENI. There are 14 residues in the CDR3. The CDR3 region is CASSPPWTPDGLHF.

V gene TRBV5-4 combines with J gene TRBJ1-1; TCRdb selects TRBD1, and the lack of DNA leaves this call unchecked. This CDR3 is 14 amino acids long. Germline CDR1 is SGHNT and CDR2 is YYREEE (reference sequence). CDR3 in amino acids: CASSFGGPDTEAFF.

V is TRBV27 and J is TRBJ1-6; TCRdb selects TRBD1, and the lack of DNA leaves this call unchecked. Germline loops: CDR1 MNHEY, CDR2 SMNVEV (reference sequence). CDR3 length: 14 amino acids. The CDR3: CASSSRGVVSPLHF.